The rows below give T cell receptor beta chains drawn from one sample of a study of T-cell memory formation after mild COVID-19. A single record per CDR3 protein comes from TCRdb applying MiXCR to the 5' RACE reads. Of fewer than 200,000 distinct CDR3 sequences in the sample, under 20% were seen once. Sequenced sample: PBMCs or a T cell subset sorted from them (not recorded which). These receptors originate from a man between 18 and 35 years old who had mild COVID-19 (a few samples of this study predate the infection). Cell type and time point are not known. Both conserved end residues are part of each CDR3. D genes are given only for firm matches. Part of the rows lack a size; the others show once, few, many or a class for expanded clones.

J gene	CDR3 length	D gene	V gene	clone size	CDR3 protein	CDR3 DNA
TRBJ2-5	17	-	TRBV5-1	-	CASSLGGPTSGRETQYF	-
TRBJ1-1	13	-	TRBV2	-	CASSGGGGTEAFF	TGTGCCAGCAGTGGTGGAGGGGGCACTGAAGCTTTCTTT
TRBJ2-6	11	-	TRBV20-1	-	CSATGANVLTF	TGCAGTGCTACTGGGGCCAACGTCCTGACTTTC
TRBJ1-2	13	-	TRBV7-2	-	CASSPRTFGGYTF	TGTGCCAGCAGCCCACGGACATTCGGTGGCTACACCTTC
TRBJ2-1	13	-	TRBV11-2	few	CASSSVLGGEQFF	TGTGCCAGCAGCTCTGTTCTGGGGGGTGAGCAGTTCTTC
TRBJ2-7	14	-	TRBV5-6	few	CASSLVGSNYEQYF	TGTGCCAGCAGCTTGGTAGGCTCGAACTACGAGCAGTACTTC
TRBJ2-3	15	-	TRBV12-3/TRBV12-4	-	CASSNPIGGMNTQYF	TGTGCCAGCAGTAACCCGATAGGGGGAATGAATACGCAGTATTTT
TRBJ1-2	13	TRBD1	TRBV4-1	-	CASSSTGGDGYTF	TGCGCCAGCAGCTCGACAGGGGGCGATGGCTACACCTTC
TRBJ1-5	14	-	TRBV27	-	CASSVQGPNQPQHF	TGTGCCAGCAGTGTACAGGGTCCTAATCAGCCCCAGCATTTT
TRBJ1-1	16	-	TRBV15	few	CATSRDSGRVNTEAFF	TGTGCCACCAGCAGAGACTCCGGTAGAGTGAACACTGAAGCTTTCTTT
TRBJ2-1	16	-	TRBV18	-	CASSAGLQGPYNEQFF	TGTGCCAGCTCAGCGGGACTCCAAGGACCCTACAATGAGCAGTTCTTC
TRBJ2-1	11	-	TRBV6-2/TRBV6-3	few	CASSYRSGQFF	TGTGCCAGCAGTTACCGCTCAGGGCAGTTCTTC
TRBJ1-2	15	-	TRBV6-2/TRBV6-3	-	CASSYRDRLLYGYTF	TGTGCCAGCAGTTACCGGGACCGCTTACTTTATGGCTACACCTTC
TRBJ1-5	15	TRBD1	TRBV3-1	few	CASSQGGQGGQPQHF	TGTGCCAGCAGCCAAGGGGGACAGGGAGGTCAGCCCCAGCATTTT
TRBJ2-5	13	-	TRBV5-1	few	CASQEGGMKTQYF	TGCGCCAGCCAGGAGGGGGGGATGAAGACCCAGTACTTC
TRBJ1-2	11	-	TRBV5-1	few	CASSDFYGYTF	TGCGCCAGCAGTGATTTTTATGGCTACACCTTC
TRBJ1-1	14	-	TRBV20-1	-	CSARLGHPNTEAFF	TGCAGTGCTAGGCTCGGGCACCCGAACACTGAAGCTTTCTTT
TRBJ1-3	15	-	TRBV7-2	-	CASSLAGISGNTIYF	TGTGCCAGCAGCTTAGCAGGGATCTCTGGAAACACCATATATTTT
TRBJ2-3	18	TRBD2	TRBV5-1	few	CASSLKAGTSGRVDTQYF	TGCGCCAGCAGCTTGAAGGCCGGGACTAGCGGGCGAGTAGATACGCAGTATTTT
TRBJ2-5	16	TRBD1	TRBV25-1	few	CASSFHGQGESETQYF	TGTGCCAGCAGTTTCCACGGACAGGGGGAATCAGAGACCCAGTACTTC
TRBJ1-3	16	-	TRBV5-1	-	CASSLDPGYTGNTIYF	TGCGCCAGCAGCTTGGACCCAGGGTATACCGGAAACACCATATATTTT
TRBJ2-1	14	TRBD2	TRBV12-3/TRBV12-4	few	CASNLAGDYNEQSF	TGTGCCAGCAATCTAGCGGGGGACTACAATGAGCAGTCCTTC
TRBJ2-1	16	TRBD2	TRBV5-8	few	CASSLVRLAGGNEQFF	TGTGCCAGCAGCTTGGTTCGGCTAGCGGGGGGCAATGAGCAGTTCTTC
TRBJ2-1	14	TRBD2	TRBV4-2	-	CASSQVAGGNEQFF	TGTGCCAGCAGCCAAGTAGCGGGGGGGAATGAGCAGTTCTTC
TRBJ1-6	14	-	TRBV5-1	-	CASSLAGYGSPLHF	TGCGCCAGCAGCTTGGCCGGATACGGTTCACCCCTCCACTTT
TRBJ1-2	13	-	TRBV7-2	many	CASSPQGNSGYTF	TGTGCCAGCAGCCCTCAGGGGAATTCTGGCTACACCTTC
TRBJ2-1	16	TRBD1	TRBV6-2/TRBV6-3	-	CASSYSKGQGGHEQFF	TGTGCCAGCAGTTACTCGAAGGGACAGGGGGGCCATGAGCAGTTCTTC
TRBJ1-4	13	-	TRBV7-2	few	CASSLRQKEKLFF	TGTGCCAGCAGCTTACGGCAGAAAGAAAAACTGTTTTTT
TRBJ1-2	14	TRBD1	TRBV5-6	-	CASSSTGAGYGYTF	TGTGCCAGCAGCTCGACAGGGGCAGGGTATGGCTACACCTTC
TRBJ2-5	14	-	TRBV5-1	few	CASSLGGQQETQYF	TGCGCCAGCAGCTTGGGGGGACAACAAGAGACCCAGTACTTC
TRBJ2-2	16	TRBD1	TRBV10-3	-	CAISPARDRVSGELFF	TGTGCCATCAGCCCGGCCCGGGACAGGGTGTCCGGGGAGCTGTTTTTT
TRBJ2-6	16	-	TRBV11-2	-	CASSPIANSGANVLTF	TGTGCCAGCAGCCCAATTGCGAACTCTGGGGCCAACGTCCTGACTTTC
TRBJ1-2	13	-	TRBV7-2	-	CASSLVGGNGYTF	TGTGCCAGCAGCTTAGTTGGGGGGAATGGCTACACCTTC
TRBJ2-7	15	TRBD1	TRBV7-8	-	CASSTRQGAVDEQYF	TGTGCCAGCAGCACCCGACAGGGGGCTGTCGACGAGCAGTACTTC
TRBJ1-2	13	-	TRBV5-1	-	CASNTGQGYGYTF	TGCGCCAGCAACACCGGCCAGGGCTATGGCTACACCTTC